The present TCR beta chain was sequenced within a study of blood T cell repertoires in COVID-19. Looking at the study overall: The analysed material was cDNA or gDNA that came from T cells, B-cell-depleted T cells, or PBMCs.

The method was immunoSEQ multiplex PCR; TCRdb's version includes in-frame clones alone and lacks a portion of them. The table shows a few hundred thousand clones, with roughly 89% occurring only once. The CDR3 totals 13 residues. CDR1 LNHDA and CDR2 SQIVND come from the germline V gene (reference sequence). With 3 bases clipped from V and 7 bases from J, the junction kept 4 bases outside the gene matches. The sample taken for sequencing was peripheral blood. The chain combines TRBV19 with TRBJ1-2, with 8 bases fitting TRBD1. This TCR was recovered from a man between 50 and 59 years old with acute or convalescent COVID-19. In nucleotides, the CDR3 is TGTGCCAGTAGTATTGGACAGGGTTTTGGCTACACCTTC. It codes for CASSIGQGFGYTF.